Listed here are 17 T cell receptor beta chains from one sample, sequenced in a study of T cell changes during pregnancy in multiple sclerosis. Some clones are missing from TCRdb's copy, which holds only in-frame ones; the method was immunoSEQ multiplex PCR. The sample shows approximately 46,000 clones, approximately 92% of them seen only once. The sample was CD8+ T cells from peripheral blood mononuclear cells, taken in the second trimester of pregnancy. These receptor sequences come from a female donor with multiple sclerosis, enrolled in a pregnancy study.

The chain links TRBV5-1 to TRBJ2-7; D possibly corresponds to TRBD2 (5 bases). The CDR3 consists of 15 residues. Trimming pared 1 base from V and 4 bases from J, leaving 15 bases between. The germline gives CDR1 SGHRS, CDR2 YFSETQ. CDR3 nucleotides: TGCGCCAGCAGCTTGTTTGAGGACGGGGTTTACGAGCAGTACTTC. It encodes CASSLFEDGVYEQYF.

This chain joins TRBV28 and TRBJ2-3, with TRBD2 matching 11 bases. The trim removed 3 bases at V and 3 bases at J, leaving 8 bases unmatched. Per the germline V gene, CDR1 is MDHEN and CDR2 is SYDVKM. This CDR3 is 17 amino acids long. CDR3 sequence: CASSFTLAGVGTDTQYF. Here the CDR3 DNA reads TGTGCCAGCAGTTTTACACTAGCGGGGGTGGGGACAGATACGCAGTATTTT. The whole variable domain, filled in from reference TRBV28 and TRBJ2-3, reads DVKVTQSSRYLVKRTGEKVFLECVQDMDHENMFWYRQDPGLGLRLIYFSYDVKMKEKGDIPEGYSVSREKKERFSLILESASTNQTSMYLCASSFTLAGVGTDTQYFGPGTRLTVL.

The CDR3 nucleotides are TGCGCCAGCAGCCAGGGGGGTATCGGCACTGAAGCTTTCTTT. Residues: CASSQGGIGTEAFF. The chain recombines TRBV4-1 with TRBJ1-1; tentative D call: TRBD1 (5 bases). Per the germline V gene, CDR1 is MGHRA and CDR2 is YSYEKL. The V end was cut by 3 bases, the J end by 4 bases, with 12 bases between. This CDR3 spans 14 amino acids.

The rearrangement joins TRBV29-1 to TRBJ2-1; D possibly corresponds to TRBD1 (5 bases). This CDR3 spans 16 amino acids. Germline CDR1 SQVTM, CDR2 ANQGSEA. V was pared by 7 bases and J by 2 bases, with 21 bases between. The CDR3 bases are TGCAGCGGGGGCCCGTGGCAGCAAAATGCCTACAATGAGCAGTTCTTC. Translation: CSGGPWQQNAYNEQFF.

The genes are TRBV4-1 and TRBJ1-5, with TRBD1 identical over 7 bases. CDR3 length: 16 residues. J gave up 9 bases and V 0 bases, and 11 bases lay outside the gene matches. Looked up from germline, CDR1 is MGHRA and CDR2 is YSYEKL. The CDR3: CASSQDPSLSGGPQHF. DNA of the CDR3: TGCGCCAGCAGCCAAGATCCTTCACTGTCAGGGGGGCCCCAGCATTTT.

The V gene is TRBV6-5, the J gene TRBJ2-1; tentative D call: TRBD1 (5 bases). This CDR3 is 14 amino acids long. Germline loops: CDR1 MNHEY, CDR2 SVGAGI. Trimming shortened V by 7 bases and J by 2 bases, and 12 bases separated the two germline ends. The CDR3 sequence: CASNEETAYNEQFF. For the CDR3, the DNA is TGTGCCAGCAATGAGGAGACAGCCTACAATGAGCAGTTCTTC.

The count of this clone is one. The chain couples TRBV10-3 to TRBJ2-3; D is ambiguous. CDR1 is ENHRY and CDR2 is SYGVKD in the germline V gene. The CDR3 runs 16 residues. Trimming left V 3 bases short and J 4 bases short, with 17 bases between. Here the CDR3 DNA reads TGTGCCATCAGTGATTGGGCGACGCACGACGCAGATACGCAGTATTTT. As protein: CAISDWATHDADTQYF.

As to this clone: The sample contains more than one DNA sequence encoding this CDR3. The V gene is TRBV5-6, the J gene TRBJ2-5; TRBD2 matches at 12 bases. V shed 3 bases, J shed 5 bases, and the junction held 17 bases outside the gene matches. This CDR3 is 19 amino acids long. Germline V gene lookup returns CDR1 SGHDT and CDR2 YYEEEE. CDR3 DNA: TGTGCCAGCAGCTCAGAACGGCTAGCGGGGGGGATAGGTTGGGAGACCCAGTACTTC. It encodes CASSSERLAGGIGWETQYF.

V and J are TRBV6-5 and TRBJ1-1, with TRBD1 matching 9 bases. This CDR3 is 15 amino acids long. Germline CDR1 reads MNHEY; CDR2 reads SVGAGI. V lost 10 bases, J lost 5 bases, and 14 bases stayed unmatched. The CDR3 DNA is TGTGCCACAATACAGGGGGCGCGGGTCGGGACTGAAGCTTTCTTT. The encoded protein is CATIQGARVGTEAFF.

The rearrangement links TRBV19 to TRBJ2-1, with 9 nucleotides matching TRBD2. CDR1 and CDR2 from the germline V gene are LNHDA and SQIVND (reference sequence). The V gene end was trimmed by 0 bases and the J gene end by 4 bases; junction bases not matched to a gene: 4. This CDR3 contains 16 residues. CDR3 nucleotides: TGTGCCAGTAGTATAGATCCTAGCGGGGTATACAATGAGCAGTTCTTC. Its translation is CASSIDPSGVYNEQFF.

In its sample, this clone was seen a few times. CDR3 amino acids: CASKPANEKLFF. CDR3 DNA sequence: TGTGCCAGCAAGCCGGCTAATGAAAAACTGTTTTTT. V gene TRBV27 combines with J gene TRBJ1-4; D not certain. This CDR3 has 12 amino acids. The V end was cut by 7 bases, the J end by 3 bases, with 6 bases between. Germline V CDR1 and CDR2: MNHEY, SMNVEV (reference sequence).

This clone showed up just a few times. The chain has TRBV28 and TRBJ2-2; maybe TRBD2 (5 bases). From germline, CDR1 is MDHEN and CDR2 SYDVKM. Trimming shortened V by 5 bases and J by 5 bases, and 18 bases separated the two germline ends. This CDR3 region has 16 residues. CDR3 sequence (DNA): TGTGCCAGCAGTCCCCTTCTGAAGGGAGAGACCGGGGAGCTGTTTTTT. Residues: CASSPLLKGETGELFF.

This clone was detected a few times. This chain connects TRBV29-1 to TRBJ2-2; the D is unclear. V gave up 4 bases and J gave up 0 bases, with 6 bases separating them. The V gene's germline CDR1 is SQVTM and CDR2 ANQGSEA. This CDR3 region has 13 residues. In nucleotides, the CDR3 is TGCAGCGTTGTGCAGTCGAACACCGGGGAGCTGTTTTTT. Translating gives CSVVQSNTGELFF.

This chain joins TRBV4-1 and TRBJ1-6, with D hard to call. Germline CDR1 is MGHRA and CDR2 is YSYEKL. The CDR3 covers 16 residues. The germline V and J ends were trimmed by 0 bases and 8 bases, with 14 bases remaining between them. In DNA, the CDR3 is TGCGCCAGCAGCCAAGAAGTTGCCTCGGGGTATTCACCCCTCCACTTT. This gives the protein CASSQEVASGYSPLHF.

The chain combines TRBV28 with TRBJ1-2; 7 nucleotides agree with TRBD1. The CDR3 consists of 16 residues. Germline V gene data show CDR1 as MDHEN and CDR2 as SYDVKM. Trimming cost V 5 bases and J 1 base; bases outside gene matches: 10. CDR3 loop: CASSPPDREDNYGYTF. In DNA form, the CDR3 reads TGTGCCAGCAGTCCCCCCGACAGGGAGGATAACTATGGCTACACCTTC.

The J gene is TRBJ2-3, the V gene TRBV15, with 7 bases matching TRBD2. The CDR3 is made up of 18 amino acids. CDR1 and CDR2 from the germline V gene are LNHNV and YYDKDF (reference sequence). J lost 1 base, V lost 2 bases, and 12 bases had no gene match. The DNA for the CDR3 is TGTGCCACCAGCAGAAAGACTTTGTGGGGAGGGGGCACAGATACGCAGTATTTT. Protein product: CATSRKTLWGGGTDTQYF.

This chain uses TRBV2 with TRBJ2-1; tentatively, D is TRBD1 (7 bases). Germline V gene data show CDR1 as SNHLY and CDR2 as FYNNEI. The CDR3 consists of 13 residues. The ends were cut back, 7 bases at V and 7 bases at J, with 14 bases in the middle. CDR3 nucleotides: TGTGCCAGCAAGGAGGGGGCGAATAATGAGCAGTTCTTC. Its translation is CASKEGANNEQFF.